Presented here are 24 T cell receptor beta chains from one specimen sequenced in a study of OX40 agonist ivuxolimab in advanced cancers. The table came from immunoSEQ multiplex PCR; TCRdb's copy has only in-frame clones and leaves some out. This sample has around 69,000 clones, with roughly 83% found just once. This sample comprised CD4+ or CD8+ T cells sorted from blood, obtained in a trial of the OX40 agonist ivuxolimab. These receptors all stem from an adult with an advanced solid tumor such as melanoma, head and neck, liver or kidney cancer.

This clone appeared once. The CDR3 is CATSRDETWRTDTQYF. CDR3 nucleotides: TGTGCCACCAGCAGAGATGAGACCTGGCGCACAGATACGCAGTATTTT. V is TRBV15 and J is TRBJ2-3, with no clear D. Germline CDR1 is LNHNV and CDR2 is YYDKDF (reference sequence). V was cut by 0 bases and J by 1 base, with 11 bases left in between. This CDR3 region has 16 residues.

The chain recombines TRBV19 with TRBJ2-7; 8 bases fit TRBD1. CDR1 LNHDA and CDR2 SQIVND come from the germline V gene (reference sequence). The V gene end was trimmed by 5 bases and the J gene end by 2 bases; junction bases not matched to a gene: 8. The CDR3 extends over 15 amino acids. The CDR3 coding sequence is TGTGCCAGTAGTGACAGGGGCCGATCAGCCTACGAGCAGTACTTC. This gives the protein CASSDRGRSAYEQYF.

The rearrangement joins TRBV5-1 to TRBJ1-4; 8 bases line up with TRBD1. The V and J ends lost 0 bases and 8 bases, in that order; junction bases with no gene match: 3. Germline-derived CDR1 and CDR2 are SGHRS and YFSETQ. This CDR3 is 14 amino acids long. This CDR3 reads CASSLENRGEKLFF. In DNA, the CDR3 is TGCGCCAGCAGCTTGGAGAACAGGGGGGAAAAACTGTTTTTT.

The chain carries TRBV29-1 and TRBJ2-5, with 7 bases that match TRBD1. After removal of 7 bases from V and 4 bases from J, the junction contained 12 bases not matched to a gene. CDR3 size: 14 residues. Looked up from germline, CDR1 is SQVTM and CDR2 is ANQGSEA. The CDR3 DNA reads TGCAGCGCATCCCGTGGGACAGCAGTAGAGACCCAGTACTTC. Its protein is CSASRGTAVETQYF.

The chain carries TRBV4-2 and TRBJ1-2; the D gene is possibly TRBD1 (5 bases). This CDR3 spans 15 amino acids. V was pared by 1 base and J by 1 base, with 10 bases between. CDR1 LGHNA and CDR2 YNFKEQ come from the germline V gene. Here the CDR3 DNA reads TGTGCCAGCAGCCAAGTCGGGGGTGATAACTATGGCTACACCTTC. It specifies CASSQVGGDNYGYTF.

The chain carries TRBV6-1 and TRBJ1-2; 8 bases align to TRBD1. V was pared by 3 bases and J by 0 bases, with 3 bases of the junction left unmatched. The germline gives CDR1 MNHNS, CDR2 SASEGT. This CDR3 region has 15 residues. Written as DNA, the CDR3 is TGTGCCAGCAGTGAGCCGGGACAGGCTAACTATGGCTACACCTTC. This encodes CASSEPGQANYGYTF.

This chain links TRBV7-9 with TRBJ2-7; TRBD2 matches 7 bases. Trimming cost V 5 bases and J 5 bases; bases outside gene matches: 9. The germline gives CDR1 SEHNR, CDR2 FQNEAQ (reference sequence). This CDR3 is built from 14 residues. The chain's CDR3 is CASSLTWGGDEQYF. As DNA, the CDR3 is TGTGCCAGCAGCCTCACTTGGGGAGGGGACGAGCAGTACTTC.

The rearrangement links TRBV10-1 to TRBJ2-1; the D is unclear. The CDR3 has 15 amino acids. CDR1 and CDR2 from the germline V gene are WNHNN and SYGVQD (reference sequence). Between the trimmed V and J ends, which lost 2 bases and 2 bases, there was a span of 10 bases. The CDR3 DNA is TGCGCCAGCAGTGAGACGAACAACCCCTACAATGAGCAGTTCTTC. It is translated as CASSETNNPYNEQFF.

The J gene is TRBJ1-5, the V gene TRBV2; TRBD1 is a possible D gene (5 bases). This CDR3 spans 15 amino acids. Germline V lookup: CDR1 SNHLY, CDR2 FYNNEI. V lost 8 bases and J lost 1, with 15 bases in between. CDR3 residues: CASGGTWGSNQPQHF. Here the CDR3 DNA reads TGTGCCAGCGGGGGGACCTGGGGGAGCAATCAGCCCCAGCATTTT.

The rearrangement links TRBV14 to TRBJ2-2; D is unresolved. The CDR3 spans 14 residues. Germline CDR1 and CDR2: SGHDN and FVKESK. Trimming stripped 4 bases from V and 2 bases from J, with 8 bases between. The CDR3 protein is CASSLHLNTGELFF. Written as DNA, the CDR3 is TGTGCCAGCAGCCTACACTTAAACACCGGGGAGCTGTTTTTT.

This rearrangement joins TRBV6-1 to TRBJ1-6, with 7 bases that match TRBD1. The length of the CDR3 is 15 residues. Germline V gives CDR1 MNHNS, CDR2 SASEGT. V shed 7 bases, J shed 5 bases, and the junction held 8 bases outside the gene matches. Here the CDR3 reads CASNPTGWDNSPLHF. CDR3 in DNA: TGTGCCAGCAACCCGACAGGGTGGGATAATTCACCCCTCCACTTT.

CDR3 nucleotides: TGTGCCAGCAGCTTAATAGGTTCTAATGAAAAACTGTTTTTT. Protein sequence: CASSLIGSNEKLFF. The rearrangement joins TRBV7-9 to TRBJ1-4, with no clear D. Germline loops: CDR1 SEHNR, CDR2 FQNEAQ (reference sequence). This CDR3 contains 14 residues. Deletions cut 2 bases from V and 3 bases from J, with 7 bases between.

The chain joins TRBV5-1 to TRBJ2-2; 7 bases are shared with TRBD2. The germline V gene encodes CDR1 SGHRS and CDR2 YFSETQ. The junction had 9 bases not matched to a gene; V was cut back by 4 bases and J by 0 bases. This CDR3 comprises 17 residues. CDR3 sequence reads: CASSHHSGGANTGELFF. DNA for the CDR3: TGCGCCAGCAGCCACCATTCGGGGGGAGCGAACACCGGGGAGCTGTTTTTT.

V gene TRBV18 combines with J gene TRBJ2-7; 9 nucleotides agree with TRBD1. Germline V gene sequence: CDR1 KGHSH, CDR2 LQKENI. V dropped 5 bases and J dropped 3; count of bases not matched to a gene: 5. The CDR3 spans 14 residues. The CDR3 DNA is TGTGCCAGCTCATCCGGGACAGGGATCTACGAGCAGTACTTC. Its protein product is CASSSGTGIYEQYF.

The DNA for the CDR3 is TGTGCCAGCAGCTTTGGGGGGAACAATGAGCAGTTCTTC. As protein: CASSFGGNNEQFF. This chain uses TRBV7-9 with TRBJ2-1; a possible D gene is TRBD2 (6 bases). The V end lost 3 bases, the J end lost 5 bases, and 8 bases lay between the germline ends. The germline V gene has CDR1 SEHNR and CDR2 FQNEAQ (reference sequence). The CDR3 covers 13 residues.

This chain uses TRBV7-9 with TRBJ2-1, with TRBD2 identical over 11 bases. The CDR3 contains 18 residues. CDR1 and CDR2 from the germline V gene are SEHNR and FQNEAQ (reference sequence). V was clipped by 2 bases and J by 0 bases; unmatched bases: 6. CDR3 nucleotides: TGTGCCAGCAGCTTAAGTAGCGGGGGGGTCTCCTCCTACAATGAGCAGTTCTTC. Translated, it gives CASSLSSGGVSSYNEQFF.

V and J are TRBV19 and TRBJ1-5; weak D call: TRBD1 (5 bases). Per the germline V gene, CDR1 is LNHDA and CDR2 is SQIVND (reference sequence). Trimming shortened V by 8 bases and J by 9 bases, and 23 bases separated the two germline ends. CDR3 length equals 15 residues. CDR3 sequence (DNA): TGTGCCAGTCGATGGGGCAGTCAGGGCGAGTGGCCCCAGCATTTT. Residues: CASRWGSQGEWPQHF.

The V gene is TRBV19, the J gene TRBJ2-7, with TRBD2 matching 8 bases. V lost 4 bases, J lost 13 bases, and 15 bases stayed unmatched. Germline V lookup: CDR1 LNHDA, CDR2 SQIVND (reference sequence). The CDR3 is 14 amino acids. CDR3: CASSRLYPSGLVYF. For the CDR3, the DNA is TGTGCCAGTAGTAGACTTTATCCTTCGGGACTAGTCTACTTC.

V usage is TRBV10-3 and J usage is TRBJ2-7; TRBD2 matches 10 bases. Per the germline V gene, CDR1 is ENHRY and CDR2 is SYGVKD. V shed 7 bases and J 6 bases; nucleotides not matched to a gene: 6. The CDR3 loop spans 13 amino acids. This CDR3 is CAITGTSVREQYF. For the CDR3, the DNA is TGTGCCATCACCGGGACTAGCGTACGCGAGCAGTACTTC.

The chain carries TRBV19 and TRBJ1-1, with a possible D match to TRBD1 (6 bases). The CDR3 is 16 amino acids. Deletions cut 3 bases from V and 0 bases from J, with 14 bases between. Germline CDR1 LNHDA, CDR2 SQIVND (reference sequence). The CDR3 sequence is CASSIPTGGLNTEAFF. CDR3 DNA: TGTGCCAGTAGTATCCCGACAGGTGGATTGAACACTGAAGCTTTCTTT.

CDR3 sequence: CASSHRQGQGYTF. CDR3 in DNA: TGTGCCAGCAGCCATCGACAGGGTCAAGGCTACACCTTC. The rearrangement joins TRBV5-6 to TRBJ1-2; 7 bases are a match to TRBD1. Germline values: CDR1 SGHDT, CDR2 YYEEEE. The CDR3 consists of 13 residues. V dropped 4 bases and J dropped 8; count of bases not matched to a gene: 8.

This chain joins TRBV6-6 and TRBJ2-7, with 8 bases fitting TRBD2. Germline V gene lookup returns CDR1 MNHNY and CDR2 SVGAGI (reference sequence). The CDR3 length is 13 residues. J gave up 2 bases and V 7 bases, and 4 bases lay outside the gene matches. This CDR3 is CASTPREAYEQYF. CDR3 DNA: TGTGCCAGCACCCCGCGGGAGGCCTACGAGCAGTACTTC.

The rearrangement uses TRBV6-6 and TRBJ2-7; D is undetermined. The CDR3 is 14 residues long. Germline CDR1 and CDR2: MNHNY and SVGAGI (reference sequence). Trimming took off 0 bases at V and 0 bases at J, with 6 bases between the two ends. The DNA for the CDR3 is TGTGCCAGCAGTTACTCACCGAGCTCCTACGAGCAGTACTTC. This codes for CASSYSPSSYEQYF.

V is TRBV30 and J is TRBJ2-1; perhaps D is TRBD1 or TRBD2 (5 bases each). There are 18 residues in the CDR3. Trimming cost V 3 bases and J 4 bases, with 25 bases left between them. Per the germline V gene, CDR1 is GTSNPN and CDR2 is SVGIG (reference sequence). In nucleotides, the CDR3 is TGTGCCTGGAGCCCCACCCGGGGATCAGGTGGGGGTTACAATGAGCAGTTCTTC. Translated: CAWSPTRGSGGGYNEQFF.